This T cell receptor (beta chain) stems from a study of cytomegalovirus exposure and HLA in healthy donors. The trim removed 2 bases at V and 1 base at J, leaving 2 bases unmatched. CDR1 is KGHSH, CDR2 LQKENI, per germline. The CDR3 length is 15 residues. Primers included in the PCR were 60 Vbeta and 13 Jbeta primers. Per the authors' pipeline: Around 9.9 million shared chains were among the 80 million or so unique TCR beta chains that a later analysis counted. Only in-frame clones appear in the TCRdb table, and some are missing; sequencing was by immunoSEQ multiplex PCR. The V and J calls and clone size were taken over from that table, and D and trimming were inferred from the DNA. Of around 140,000 clones in the sample, around 57% were seen once.

The genes are TRBV18 and TRBJ2-3, with 8 bases aligning to TRBD2. The clonotype was recovered from a male donor in good health and CMV-seronegative. The sample taken for sequencing was PBMCs. Here the CDR3 DNA reads TGTGCCAGCTCACCAACTAGCGGTGGCACAGATACGCAGTATTTT. It yields the protein CASSPTSGGTDTQYF.